This T cell receptor (beta chain) is from a study of blood T cell repertoires in COVID-19. Study context: Collection of acute and convalescent COVID-19 samples took place in the United States, Italy and Spain. PBMCs, B-cell-depleted T cells, or T cells provided the cDNA or gDNA that made up the material.

With V trimmed by 4 bases and J by 2 bases, 4 bases remained unmatched. The CDR3 runs 15 residues. CDR1 and CDR2 from the germline V gene are KGHDR and SFDVKD. Authors' methods: Nucleated cell number was recorded as an estimate derived from reference gene primer amplification. The method was immunoSEQ multiplex PCR; TCRdb's version includes in-frame clones alone and lacks a portion of them. D and trimming come from the DNA, and the V and J calls and clone size come from that table. Of just over 650,000 clones listed, 75% to 90% are singletons. Sequenced sample: peripheral blood. The chain employs TRBV24-1 and TRBJ2-3, with TRBD2 matching over 8 bases. The clonotype comes from a woman aged 18-29 years with acute or convalescent COVID-19. The DNA for the CDR3 is TGTGCCACCAGTGAGGGGACTAGAAACACAGATACGCAGTATTTT. Translation gives CATSEGTRNTDTQYF.